This T cell receptor beta chain was identified during a study of T cells after yellow fever vaccination. About the study: With SMART-Seq v4 Ultra Low Input, the fractions containing low cell numbers were prepared.

Using its own MiXCR run on the 5' RACE reads, TCRdb lists one record per CDR3 protein. This sample has approximately 300,000 distinct CDR3 sequences, with approximately 9% found just once. The CDR3 has 18 residues. V gave up 0 bases and J gave up 7 bases, with 25 bases separating them. CDR1 SGHRS and CDR2 YFSETQ come from the germline V gene. General study points: Booster samples showed a return of most primary-vaccination clones (around 96% CD4, 85% to 90% CD8). Relatively few clonotypes were ones that appeared in both CD4 and CD8 compartments.

This clonotype has more than one count but fewer than ten. The antigen remains unidentified. The receptor comes from a man younger than 35 who received the YFV17D yellow fever vaccine. The sample was PBMCs, taken on the day of the first yellow fever vaccination. This chain links TRBV5-1 with TRBJ2-5; D ambiguous. This CDR3 is CASSLAFIFSAQKTTQYF. CDR3 bases: TGCGCCAGCAGCTTGGCCTTTATATTTTCCGCACAAAAGACGACCCAGTACTTC.